Following are 8 T cell receptor beta chains from one sample sequenced in a study of T-cell reconstitution after alpha-beta-depleted transplantation in children. The TCRbeta library incorporated unique molecular identifiers. TCRdb reprocessed the PCR reads with MiXCR, giving one entry per CDR3 protein. The table has fewer than 550,000 distinct CDR3 sequences, around 10% seen once. The sequences come from PBMCs, mostly from graft donor cells, collected 180 days after TCRalphabeta/CD19-depleted stem cell transplant. These receptor sequences come from a female patient between 2 and 10 years old who had a stem cell transplant for aplastic anemia, so the T cells may come from the graft donor.

This chain uses TRBV28 with TRBJ1-2; 9 bases match TRBD1. The germline CDR1 and CDR2 sequences are MDHEN and SYDVKM. The length of the CDR3 is 14 residues. Unmatched junction bases numbered 13, after V lost 7 bases and J lost 10 bases. The CDR3 DNA reads as TGTGCCAGCAAGCCCCCGGGACAGGGTGCCCACTACACCTTC. It yields the protein CASKPPGQGAHYTF.

The chain joins TRBV30 to TRBJ2-7; possible D gene TRBD2, 6 bases. The germline V gene encodes CDR1 GTSNPN and CDR2 SVGIG (reference sequence). Trimming shortened V by 3 bases and J by 4 bases, and 16 bases separated the two germline ends. This CDR3 is built from 14 residues. CDR3 region: CAWSRGTAGYEQYF. For the CDR3, the DNA is TGTGCCTGGAGCCGCGGGACGGCGGGATACGAGCAGTACTTC.

The chain carries TRBV27 and TRBJ2-1; D is perhaps TRBD2 (5 bases). CDR3 length equals 15 residues. Germline V gene data show CDR1 as MNHEY and CDR2 as SMNVEV (reference sequence). V was pared by 4 bases and J by 10 bases, with 20 bases between. The CDR3, as DNA: TGTGCCAGCAGTTACGCCTTTGACGGGATGGCGGAGCAGTTCTTC. This translates into CASSYAFDGMAEQFF.

The J gene is TRBJ2-7, the V gene TRBV11-2; D not certain. Trimming took 5 bases from V and 7 from J, leaving 9 bases between them. The CDR3 spans 11 residues. CDR1 is SGHAT, CDR2 FQNNGV, per germline. The CDR3, as DNA: TGTGCCAGCAGCCCAAGGGTAGAGCAGTACTTC. This encodes CASSPRVEQYF.

This clonotype was counted only a few times. The chain uses TRBV28 and TRBJ2-7; D is possibly TRBD1 (6 bases). The germline gives CDR1 MDHEN, CDR2 SYDVKM. V was cut by 5 bases and J by 0 bases, with 14 bases left in between. The CDR3 extends over 15 amino acids. Here the CDR3 reads CASSPRGRGSYEQYF. CDR3 nucleotide sequence: TGTGCCAGCAGTCCCCGGGGCAGGGGCTCCTACGAGCAGTACTTC.

This clonotype was detected a few times. V is TRBV29-1 and J is TRBJ2-2, with D unclear. Germline values: CDR1 SQVTM, CDR2 ANQGSEA. This CDR3 is 11 amino acids long. The germline V and J ends were trimmed by 7 bases and 4 bases, with 7 bases remaining between them. The CDR3 DNA reads TGCAGCGCTCCTCTCACCGGGGAGCTGTTTTTT. Its protein is CSAPLTGELFF.

This clonotype turned up a few times. CDR3 bases: TGTGCCAGCAGCTTAGTAGGGGCAGGCCGACCTCTCAACCCAAACACTGAAGCTTTCTTT. Encoded protein: CASSLVGAGRPLNPNTEAFF. The chain links TRBV11-2 to TRBJ1-1; D may be TRBD1 (5 bases). The CDR3 is made up of 20 amino acids. V was clipped by 1 base and J by 2 bases, with 26 bases between them. Germline V gives CDR1 SGHAT, CDR2 FQNNGV.

This clonotype has a handful of counts. The rearrangement joins TRBV9 to TRBJ1-5, with 12 bases fitting TRBD1. J gave up 5 bases and V 3 bases, and 9 bases lay outside the gene matches. Germline CDR1 reads SGDLS; CDR2 reads YYNGEE. The CDR3 is made up of 17 amino acids. The chain's CDR3 is CASSEGGTGGSYQPQHF. The CDR3 region has the DNA TGTGCCAGCAGCGAGGGGGGGACAGGGGGCTCTTATCAGCCCCAGCATTTT.